A selection of T cell receptor beta chains follows, all from one sample in a study of CD8+CD57+ T cells in acquired aplastic anemia. TCRdb processed the reads anew with MiXCR; each CDR3 protein has one entry. Among around 430,000 distinct CDR3 sequences listed, around 32% were seen once. The specimen sequenced was sorted CD4+, CD8+, or CD8+CD57+ T cells (not recorded which) from PBMCs. Every receptor here comes from a human donor with aplastic anemia. The conserved cysteine and the conserved F or W are not part of the CDR3 here. Each record gives: J gene, V gene, CDR3 protein.

TRBJ1-6	TRBV5-6	ASSLDGPHNSPLH
TRBJ2-5	TRBV15	ATSRGRGGQHQETQY
TRBJ1-1	TRBV15	ATSSLRDRGDTEAF
TRBJ2-3	TRBV19	ASSKSGVTDTQY
TRBJ2-1	TRBV2	ASSVPGGRHYNEQF
TRBJ2-7	TRBV7-6	ASSLVSGQGPYEQY
TRBJ2-7	TRBV20-1	SAPDSPYEQY
TRBJ2-7	TRBV11-2	ASSARPLASGESHEQY
TRBJ1-5	TRBV2	ASRMTTQGNQPQH
TRBJ2-7	TRBV7-2	ASTFGQGLYEQY
TRBJ1-4	TRBV20-1	SASRFGLPEV
TRBJ1-2	TRBV25-1	ASSAGNMGGRGYT
TRBJ1-6	TRBV10-3	ANLRDRGRNSPLH
TRBJ1-1	TRBV20-1	SARSAGWVTEAF
TRBJ1-6	TRBV10-3	AISEETGENSPLH
TRBJ1-5	TRBV10-3	ASQTTPGPQPQH
TRBJ2-7	TRBV6-1	ASSEADGYEQY
TRBJ1-1	TRBV11-2	ASSLAISARPNTGAF
TRBJ2-1	TRBV25-1	ASSSRGGREHF
TRBJ2-3	TRBV2	ASRISTDTQY
TRBJ1-3	TRBV2	ASSGGGADINTIY
TRBJ2-7	TRBV19	ASSTGTSGSREQY
TRBJ2-5	TRBV5-1	ASSLRRGNQETQY
TRBJ2-1	TRBV29-1	SVESFALGHNEQF
TRBJ1-5	TRBV7-9	ASSFEDTANQPQH
TRBJ2-7	TRBV20-1	SARARTLGYEQY
TRBJ1-1	TRBV6-1	ASTTNNGQGTEAF
TRBJ1-3	TRBV13	ASSVLEGNTIY
TRBJ1-5	TRBV20-1	SARIQPQH
TRBJ1-2	TRBV3-1	ASSQETGQNGYT
TRBJ1-5	TRBV30	AWSVGGFQPQH
TRBJ2-4	TRBV7-1	ASSSLDGRQYLAKNIQY
TRBJ2-7	TRBV7-2	ASSPHGAGEQY
TRBJ1-6	TRBV7-9	ASSRYVGQGNSPLH
TRBJ2-7	TRBV19	ASSTRSYEQY
TRBJ2-2	TRBV19	ASSRDRAGSGELF
TRBJ1-2	TRBV5-6	ASSTTYGQSFYGYT
TRBJ2-5	TRBV6-1	ASSTLDPRSAQY
TRBJ1-5	TRBV24-1	ATSDPGGGGQPQH
TRBJ2-4	TRBV2	ASSEREYDIQY
TRBJ1-6	TRBV5-4	ASSSGTGSSPLH